This T cell receptor beta chain came from a study of blood T cell repertoires in COVID-19. Study background: From the United States, Italy and Spain came samples of acute and convalescent COVID-19.

The assay was immunoSEQ multiplex PCR, and TCRdb's table has in-frame clones only and misses some. The sample yields tens of thousands of clones, 83% seen once. Deletions cut 6 bases from V and 2 bases from J, with 12 bases between. This CDR3 spans 14 amino acids. CDR1 MDHEN and CDR2 SYDVKM come from the germline V gene. The TCR originated in a human donor in a cohort sampled during active COVID-19. Sequenced: peripheral blood. The rearrangement links TRBV28 to TRBJ2-3; D is unresolved. In DNA form, the CDR3 reads TGTGCCAGCAGCCTCCGAGGCCTCACAGATACGCAGTATTTT. Translating it yields CASSLRGLTDTQYF.